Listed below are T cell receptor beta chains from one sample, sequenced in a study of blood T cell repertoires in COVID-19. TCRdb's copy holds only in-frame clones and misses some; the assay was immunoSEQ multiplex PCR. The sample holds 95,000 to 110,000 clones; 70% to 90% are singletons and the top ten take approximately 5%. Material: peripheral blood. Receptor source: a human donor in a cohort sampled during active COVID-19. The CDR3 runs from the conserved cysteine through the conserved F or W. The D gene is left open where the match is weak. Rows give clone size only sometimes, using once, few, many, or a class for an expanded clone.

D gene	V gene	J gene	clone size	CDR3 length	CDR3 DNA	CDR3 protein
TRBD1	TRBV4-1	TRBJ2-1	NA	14	TGCGCCAGCAGCCTGATGGACAGGCGCAATGAGCAGTTCTTC	CASSLMDRRNEQFF
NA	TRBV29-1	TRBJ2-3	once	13	TGCAGCGTTCGGGTGGGTCGCACAGATACGCAGTATTTT	CSVRVGRTDTQYF
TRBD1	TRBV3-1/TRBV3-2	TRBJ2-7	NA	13	TGTGCCAGCAGCCGGACAGGGGGCTACGAGCAGTACTTC	CASSRTGGYEQYF
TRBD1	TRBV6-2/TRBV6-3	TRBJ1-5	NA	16	TGTGCCAGCAGTTACTCAGGACAGGGGGCAGATCAGCCCCAGCATTTT	CASSYSGQGADQPQHF
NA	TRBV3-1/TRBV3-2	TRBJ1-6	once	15	TGTGCCAGCAGCCATGCACTGTCGACAGGTTCACCCCTCCACTTT	CASSHALSTGSPLHF
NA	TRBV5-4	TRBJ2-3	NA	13	TGTGCCAGCAGCGATCGACAGACAGATACGCAGTATTTT	CASSDRQTDTQYF
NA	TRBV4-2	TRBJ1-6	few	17	TGTGCCAGCAGCCAAGCGCTTCAGGGGAGCTATAATTCACCCCTCCACTTT	CASSQALQGSYNSPLHF
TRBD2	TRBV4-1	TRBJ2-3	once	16	TGCGCCAGCAGCCCTTTCGGACTAGCACTCACAGATACGCAGTATTTT	CASSPFGLALTDTQYF
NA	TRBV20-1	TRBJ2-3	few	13	TGCAGTGCTAGTGGGACTAGCACAGATACGCAGTATTTT	CSASGTSTDTQYF
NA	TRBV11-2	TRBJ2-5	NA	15	TGTGCCAGCAGCCTCGTCCGAGGGTTCCAAGAGACCCAGTACTTC	CASSLVRGFQETQYF